A selection of T cell receptor beta chains follows, all from one sample in a study of blood T cell repertoires in COVID-19. This table comes from immunoSEQ multiplex PCR, and its TCRdb copy is limited to in-frame clones, with some not included. This table holds over 200,000 clones, more than 75% found once. Sequencing used PBMCs or T cells enriched from blood (not recorded which). Source of these receptors: a man between 18 and 35 years old who had recovered from COVID-19. The CDR3 runs from the conserved cysteine through the conserved F or W. D genes are given only for firm matches. The size entry is marked missing in some rows and otherwise reads once, few, many or a size class.

V	size	D	length	J	DNA	CDR3
TRBV12-3/TRBV12-4	few	-	11	TRBJ2-5	TGTGCCAGCAGGGGGCGAGAGACCCAGTACTTC	CASRGRETQYF
TRBV7-9	-	-	16	TRBJ1-6	TGTGCCAGCAGCGACACAGGGAGCTCCTATAATTCACCCCTCCACTTT	CASSDTGSSYNSPLHF
TRBV27	-	TRBD1	15	TRBJ1-1	TGTGCCAGCAGTCTCCGACAGGGAGGCGACACTGAAGCTTTCTTT	CASSLRQGGDTEAFF
TRBV27	-	TRBD2	15	TRBJ2-3	TGTGCCAGCAGGGGACTAGCGGGTAGCACAGATACGCAGTATTTT	CASRGLAGSTDTQYF
TRBV15	-	-	15	TRBJ1-4	TGTGCCACCAGCAGAGATCAAGGGGGAAATGAAAAACTGTTTTTT	CATSRDQGGNEKLFF
TRBV5-1	-	-	14	TRBJ1-4	TGCGCCAGCAGCTTGGAGCCGGTTAATGAAAAACTGTTTTTT	CASSLEPVNEKLFF
TRBV7-9	-	-	14	TRBJ1-1	TGTGCCAGCAGCTGGGTCGGGGGTTATACTGAAGCTTTCTTT	CASSWVGGYTEAFF
TRBV3-1/TRBV3-2	once	-	14	TRBJ2-1	TGTGCCAGCAGCTCCGTCGGGAGTTACAATGAGCAGTTCTTC	CASSSVGSYNEQFF
TRBV6-5	-	-	14	TRBJ1-1	TGTGCCAGCAGTTATTTCAGGGAGAACACTGAAGCTTTCTTT	CASSYFRENTEAFF
TRBV7-2	-	TRBD2	14	TRBJ2-1	TGTGCCAGCAGTACGGGAGGCTCCTACAATGAGCAGTTCTTC	CASSTGGSYNEQFF
TRBV7-6	-	-	15	TRBJ2-1	TGTGCCAGCAGCTTGGTAGATAGCCCTAGTAAGGAGCAGTTCTTC	CASSLVDSPSKEQFF
TRBV6-6	once	-	16	TRBJ1-5	TGTGCCAGCAGCCGAGGACAGTACTATAGCAATCAGCCCCAGCATTTT	CASSRGQYYSNQPQHF
TRBV4-1	-	TRBD2	18	TRBJ2-2	TGCGCCAGCAGCCAAGATCCGGGGTGGGGAGGGGCCACCGGGGAGCTGTTTTTT	CASSQDPGWGGATGELFF
TRBV7-9	-	-	12	TRBJ1-1	TGTGCCAGCAGCTTCGAGTATACTGAAGCTTTCTTT	CASSFEYTEAFF
TRBV11-2	once	-	17	TRBJ1-1	TGTGCCAGCAGCTTAGTGAGGGACGACAGGAGGAACACTGAAGCTTTCTTT	CASSLVRDDRRNTEAFF
TRBV5-6	-	-	13	TRBJ2-1	TGTGCCAGCAGTCAGACAGGCACTAATGAGCAGTTCTTC	CASSQTGTNEQFF